What follows are 28 T cell receptor beta chains derived from one specimen sequenced in a study of blood T cell dynamics during melanoma immunotherapy. Stated time point: week 3, after first cycle of checkpoint inhibitor. Clones were sequenced by immunoSEQ multiplex PCR, and TCRdb holds only the in-frame ones, with some missing. The repertoire holds about 15,000 clones, with roughly 85% as singletons. Sequences were derived from blood, sampled from a patient treated with checkpoint blockade. Every receptor here comes from a human donor with melanoma.

The rearrangement links TRBV19 to TRBJ2-1; 8 bases are shared with TRBD2. The CDR3 contains 17 residues. The V gene's germline CDR1 is LNHDA and CDR2 SQIVND (reference sequence). With V trimmed by 3 bases and J by 2 bases, 9 bases remained unmatched. The CDR3 DNA is TGTGCCAGTAGTATTCGTACGGGAGGGCGTACCTACAATGAGCAGTTCTTC. Protein product: CASSIRTGGRTYNEQFF.

The V gene is TRBV6-1, the J gene TRBJ1-1; possibly TRBD1 for D (6 bases). Trimming took off 1 base at V and 4 bases at J, with 16 bases between the two ends. Germline V gives CDR1 MNHNS, CDR2 SASEGT. The CDR3 runs to 16 residues. CDR3 DNA: TGTGCCAGCAGTGAAGTAGGCATACAGGGTGGCACTGAAGCTTTCTTT. It translates to CASSEVGIQGGTEAFF.

The chain links TRBV14 to TRBJ2-3; D gene ambiguous. The CDR3 is 16 residues long. The germline V gene has CDR1 SGHDN and CDR2 FVKESK. Trimming stripped 3 bases from V and 0 bases from J, with 13 bases between. The CDR3, as DNA: TGTGCCAGCAGCCACGCCAGGAAGGCTAGCACAGATACGCAGTATTTT. It yields the protein CASSHARKASTDTQYF.

The chain links TRBV7-9 to TRBJ2-3, with 10 bases lining up with TRBD2. V was pared by 7 bases and J by 3 bases, with 1 base of the junction left unmatched. The CDR3 has 13 residues. Looked up from germline, CDR1 is SEHNR and CDR2 is FQNEAQ (reference sequence). The CDR3 coding sequence is TGTGCCAGCACTAGCGGGAGAACAGATACGCAGTATTTT. Translating gives CASTSGRTDTQYF.

This clone has just a few counts. The CDR3 spells CASSQTSGSNNEQFF. CDR3 coding DNA: TGCGCCAGCAGTCAAACTAGCGGGAGCAACAATGAGCAGTTCTTC. The chain has TRBV23-1 and TRBJ2-1; TRBD2 aligns across 11 bases. TRBV23-1 is sorted into the ORF group, with uncertain function. V was clipped by 2 bases and J by 5 bases; unmatched bases: 2. The CDR3 sequence is 15 residues long.

The chain joins TRBV14 to TRBJ2-3; D unresolved. Trimming removed 2 bases at V and 4 bases at J, with 7 bases between. The CDR3 consists of 13 residues. Looked up from germline, CDR1 is SGHDN and CDR2 is FVKESK. CDR3 sequence reads: CASSQTHADTQYF. Written as DNA, the CDR3 is TGTGCCAGCAGCCAAACCCACGCAGATACGCAGTATTTT.

In its sample, this clone was seen once. The genes are TRBV11-2 and TRBJ2-5; maybe TRBD1 (6 bases). Gene TRBJ2-7 matches the end of the DNA better, so the J call may be wrong. This CDR3 region has 15 residues. Germline V gene lookup returns CDR1 SGHAT and CDR2 FQNNGV. CDR3 bases: TGTGCCAGCAGCTTAGAGGCGGCAGGGGTCTACGAGCAGTACTTC. This codes for CASSLEAAGVYEQYF.

V gene TRBV6-5 combines with J gene TRBJ2-5; D gene ambiguous. The germline CDR1 and CDR2 sequences are MNHEY and SVGAGI. The CDR3 loop spans 13 amino acids. Trimming shortened V by 6 bases and J by 7 bases, and 15 bases separated the two germline ends. CDR3 region: CASSLGPLGTQYF. The CDR3 DNA follows: TGTGCCAGCAGCCTCGGGCCCCTCGGGACCCAGTACTTC.

The chain joins TRBV18 to TRBJ2-5, with TRBD2 matching over 11 bases. With V trimmed by 2 bases and J by 2 bases, 13 bases remained unmatched. Germline V gene lookup returns CDR1 KGHSH and CDR2 LQKENI. CDR3 length: 19 residues. In nucleotides, the CDR3 is TGTGCCAGCTCACCATACCCCGTTTCTAGGACTAGCGGGCAAGAGACCCAGTACTTC. This codes for CASSPYPVSRTSGQETQYF.

The chain employs TRBV25-1 and TRBJ1-2; D unresolved. CDR3 length: 13 residues. Trimming stripped 3 bases from V and 4 bases from J, with 9 bases between. In germline, CDR1 is MGHDK, CDR2 SYGVNS. The CDR3 sequence is CASSEDRIYGYTF. Here the CDR3 DNA reads TGTGCCAGCAGTGAGGATCGGATCTATGGCTACACCTTC.

This clone has only a few counts. The rearrangement uses TRBV13 and TRBJ1-2; D gene uncertain. Between the trimmed V and J ends, which lost 6 bases and 6 bases, there was a span of 14 bases. This CDR3 contains 13 residues. Per germline, CDR1 PRHDT and CDR2 FYEKMQ (reference sequence). The CDR3 DNA sequence: TGTGCCAGCAGTCATCCGGCGGAGGATGGCTACACCTTC. This translates into CASSHPAEDGYTF.

The V call is TRBV15, the J call TRBJ1-5; possibly TRBD1 for D (5 bases). This CDR3 has 15 residues. CDR1 and CDR2 from the germline V gene are LNHNV and YYDKDF (reference sequence). V lost 8 bases and J 6 bases, leaving 20 bases between the germline ends. CDR3: CATHTGGALSQPQHF. Here the CDR3 DNA reads TGTGCCACCCATACTGGAGGGGCGTTGTCTCAGCCCCAGCATTTT. The whole variable domain, filled in from reference TRBV15 and TRBJ1-5, reads DAMVIQNPRYQVTQFGKPVTLSCSQTLNHNVMYWYQQKSSQAPKLLFHYYDKDFNNEADTPDNFQSRRPNTSFCFLDIRSPGLGDTAMYLCATHTGGALSQPQHFGDGTRLSIL.

The chain uses TRBV5-4 and TRBJ1-3; 7 positions agree with TRBD1. The V and J ends lost 4 bases and 11 bases, in that order; junction bases with no gene match: 9. Per the germline V gene, CDR1 is SGHNT and CDR2 is YYREEE (reference sequence). CDR3 size: 13 residues. CDR3 DNA: TGTGCCAGCAGCCCCGGACAGGACCGGGCCATATATTTT. Translation: CASSPGQDRAIYF.

CDR3 DNA: TGCGCCAGCAGCTTGGCCGCAGACTCCATGAGTGGGACCCAGTACTTC. This gives the protein CASSLAADSMSGTQYF. The genes are TRBV5-1 and TRBJ2-5, with D unresolved. Germline lookup yields CDR1 SGHRS and CDR2 YFSETQ. This CDR3 spans 16 amino acids. V was clipped by 0 bases and J by 7 bases, with 19 bases between them.

This chain uses TRBV5-1 with TRBJ1-1; 10 bases line up with TRBD1. The V and J ends lost 5 bases and 0 bases, in that order; junction bases with no gene match: 13. In germline, CDR1 is SGHRS, CDR2 YFSETQ. The length of the CDR3 is 18 residues. For the CDR3, the DNA is TGCGCCAGCAGTTCTGAATCGGGGACAGGGGACTTGAACACTGAAGCTTTCTTT. This sequence encodes CASSSESGTGDLNTEAFF.

This clone was seen once. J is TRBJ2-1 and V is TRBV6-5; tentative D call: TRBD2 (6 bases). V lost 6 bases, J lost 3 bases, and 9 bases lay in between. CDR3 length: 13 residues. The germline V gene has CDR1 MNHEY and CDR2 SVGAGI. CDR3 sequence (DNA): TGTGCCAGCAGGTCGGGGGACTACAATGAGCAGTTCTTC. As protein: CASRSGDYNEQFF.

The J gene is TRBJ1-5, the V gene TRBV6-6, with 7 bases fitting TRBD1. Per the germline V gene, CDR1 is MNHNY and CDR2 is SVGAGI (reference sequence). The V segment lost 5 bases and the J segment 0 bases; nucleotides outside the gene matches: 4. The CDR3 length is 15 residues. As DNA, the CDR3 is TGTGCCAGCAGTACCGGACAGGCTAGCAATCAGCCCCAGCATTTT. As protein: CASSTGQASNQPQHF.

The chain employs TRBV5-1 and TRBJ1-2, with TRBD1 matching over 10 bases. CDR3 size: 14 residues. CDR1 is SGHRS and CDR2 is YFSETQ in the germline V gene. J gave up 3 bases and V 4 bases, and 3 bases lay outside the gene matches. The CDR3 sequence: CASSPGQGDYGYTF. The DNA for the CDR3 is TGCGCCAGCAGCCCCGGACAGGGGGACTATGGCTACACCTTC.

The V call is TRBV27, the J call TRBJ1-4; unclear D gene. Germline V lookup: CDR1 MNHEY, CDR2 SMNVEV (reference sequence). The CDR3 totals 14 residues. V was clipped by 3 bases and J by 8 bases, with 13 bases between them. CDR3 coding DNA: TGTGCCAGCAGTTTGAGATCAAGGCGCGAAAAACTGTTTTTT. This codes for CASSLRSRREKLFF.

V is TRBV5-1 and J is TRBJ2-5; 7 nucleotides line up with TRBD1. The DNA end is more similar to TRBJ2-7, so the J call may be wrong. CDR1 is SGHRS, CDR2 YFSETQ, per germline. This CDR3 contains 18 residues. CDR3 in amino acids: CASSLGQGQPYSSYEQYF. The CDR3 DNA sequence: TGCGCCAGCAGCTTGGGACAGGGCCAACCTTACTCCTCCTACGAGCAGTACTTC.

The chain joins TRBV19 to TRBJ1-4; 8 bases map to TRBD1. Germline lookup yields CDR1 LNHDA and CDR2 SQIVND (reference sequence). V lost 7 bases to trimming and J lost 3 bases; unmatched junction nucleotides: 13. The CDR3 has 17 residues. DNA for the CDR3: TGTGCCAGTATCAACAGGGGGTCATCTGGGGCTAATGAAAAACTGTTTTTT. Its translation: CASINRGSSGANEKLFF. The variable domain in full, with the rest retrieved from reference TRBV19 and TRBJ1-4, is DGGITQSPKYLFRKEGQNVTLSCEQNLNHDAMYWYRQDPGQGLRLIYYSQIVNDFQKGDIAEGYSVSREKKESFPLTVTSAQKNPTAFYLCASINRGSSGANEKLFFGSGTQLSVL.

The V gene is TRBV18, the J gene TRBJ2-2; D possibly corresponds to TRBD2 (6 bases). This CDR3 contains 14 residues. V lost 2 bases, J lost 5 bases, and 9 bases lay in between. From germline, CDR1 is KGHSH and CDR2 LQKENI. The CDR3: CASSPGTRTGELFF. The DNA of the CDR3 is TGTGCCAGCTCACCAGGGACTCGAACCGGGGAGCTGTTTTTT.

The chain couples TRBV10-3 to TRBJ2-3; 14 nucleotides agree with TRBD2. Germline loops: CDR1 ENHRY, CDR2 SYGVKD. V lost 10 bases to trimming and J lost 5 bases; unmatched junction nucleotides: 8. The CDR3 is 15 amino acids. As DNA, the CDR3 is TGTGCCACCCAGGGACTAGCGGGAGTTATAGATACGCAGTATTTT. Amino acid sequence: CATQGLAGVIDTQYF.

The V gene is TRBV4-2, the J gene TRBJ2-3, with D hard to call. The V and J ends lost 2 bases and 6 bases respectively, with 12 bases between them. The CDR3 is 14 amino acids. The germline V gene encodes CDR1 LGHNA and CDR2 YNFKEQ. The CDR3 is CASSQPSDFDTQYF. CDR3 coding DNA: TGTGCCAGCAGCCAACCTTCGGATTTCGATACGCAGTATTTT.

The gene calls are TRBV28 and TRBJ2-2; D assignment may be TRBD1 or TRBD2 (5 bases each). Looked up from germline, CDR1 is MDHEN and CDR2 is SYDVKM. The length of the CDR3 is 14 residues. Trimming pared 4 bases from V and 2 bases from J, leaving 8 bases between. The CDR3 region is CASSSGTNTGELFF. The CDR3, as DNA: TGTGCCAGCAGTTCCGGGACCAACACCGGGGAGCTGTTTTTT.

This clone was seen a single time. The gene calls are TRBV2 and TRBJ2-2; no clear D gene. V lost 7 bases and J lost 0, with 6 bases in between. The CDR3 length is 13 residues. The germline V gene encodes CDR1 SNHLY and CDR2 FYNNEI. CDR3 nucleotides: TGTGCCAGCAAAGGCACGAACACCGGGGAGCTGTTTTTT. Its translation is CASKGTNTGELFF.

The rearrangement links TRBV11-2 to TRBJ1-3; tentative D call: TRBD1 (5 bases). With 5 bases removed from V and 1 base from J, the gap between germline ends came to 9 bases. Per the germline V gene, CDR1 is SGHAT and CDR2 is FQNNGV. CDR3 length: 14 residues. The CDR3 DNA reads as TGTGCCAGCAGCCCACAGGTTTCTGGAAACACCATATATTTT. As protein: CASSPQVSGNTIYF.

This CDR3 is CASSQDYGGRGITEAFF. The CDR3 nucleotides read TGTGCCAGCAGCCAAGATTATGGGGGGAGGGGGATCACTGAAGCTTTCTTT. The chain recombines TRBV4-2 with TRBJ1-1; perhaps TRBD1 as D (6 bases). Germline lookup yields CDR1 LGHNA and CDR2 YNFKEQ. The CDR3 contains 17 residues. The V end was cut by 0 bases, the J end by 4 bases, with 18 bases between.